These 13 T cell receptor beta chains were all obtained from the same sample, sequenced in a study of T-cell memory formation after mild COVID-19. In TCRdb, the 5' RACE reads were re-called with MiXCR into one record per CDR3 protein. The table has roughly 220,000 distinct CDR3 sequences, around 8.8% seen once. The sample taken for sequencing was PBMCs or a T cell subset sorted from them (not recorded which). These receptors all come from a man aged 18-30 years who had mild COVID-19 (a few samples of this study predate the infection). Cell type and time point are not known.

The chain couples TRBV4-2 to TRBJ2-1; 8 nucleotides agree with TRBD2. This CDR3 is built from 17 residues. Germline V gene lookup returns CDR1 LGHNA and CDR2 YNFKEQ. The V gene end was trimmed by 1 base and the J gene end by 0 bases; junction bases not matched to a gene: 5. CDR3 nucleotides: TGTGCCAGCAGCCAAGGGGGGCTAGCGGGCTCCTACAATGAGCAGTTCTTC. As protein: CASSQGGLAGSYNEQFF.

The table lists this clonotype with many counts. At one boundary the junction diverges from the germline segment, which might be a read error. V usage is TRBV5-1 and J usage is TRBJ2-1; TRBD2 matches 11 bases. This CDR3 spans 13 amino acids. Germline V lookup: CDR1 SGHRS, CDR2 YFSETQ. Here the CDR3 DNA reads TGCGCCAGCAGACCTTCCCCGGGACTAGCGGAAACATTC. The encoded protein is CASRPSPGLAETF.

The chain carries TRBV20-1 and TRBJ1-1; D may be TRBD1 (6 bases). V lost 3 bases to trimming and J lost 3 bases, with 23 bases between them. Germline CDR1 reads DFQATT; CDR2 reads SNEGSKA (reference sequence). This CDR3 comprises 17 residues. CDR3 coding DNA: TGCAGTGCTAGTTACCTAATGGGGGCCAATAGGGACACTGAAGCTTTCTTT. Encoded protein: CSASYLMGANRDTEAFF.

J is TRBJ2-7 and V is TRBV5-6; unclear D gene. CDR3 length: 15 amino acids. V was clipped by 0 bases and J by 5 bases, with 15 bases between them. Germline values: CDR1 SGHDT, CDR2 YYEEEE. The CDR3 region has the DNA TGTGCCAGCAGCTTGGGACCGGGCAGGACGAACGAGCAGTACTTC. It codes for CASSLGPGRTNEQYF.

The V and J genes are TRBV7-8 and TRBJ2-4, with TRBD1 matching over 8 bases. The V and J ends lost 2 bases and 0 bases, in that order; junction bases with no gene match: 6. Per germline, CDR1 SGHVS and CDR2 FQNEAQ. The CDR3 extends over 17 amino acids. The CDR3 sequence: CASSLPRTGLAKNIQYF. The CDR3 coding sequence is TGTGCCAGCAGCTTACCAAGGACAGGGCTAGCCAAAAACATTCAGTACTTC.

This clonotype was observed a handful of times. The rearrangement links TRBV27 to TRBJ2-7; the D gene is possibly TRBD1 (6 bases). V lost 2 bases and J lost 7, with 15 bases in between. The germline V gene has CDR1 MNHEY and CDR2 SMNVEV (reference sequence). The CDR3 runs 14 residues. CDR3 protein: CASSLGLQGKEQYF. CDR3 sequence (DNA): TGTGCCAGCAGTTTAGGGTTACAGGGCAAAGAGCAGTACTTC.

This clonotype was detected a few times. V is TRBV12-3 or TRBV12-4 and J is TRBJ2-7, with D maybe TRBD1 (5 bases). The CDR3 covers 13 residues. Trimming removed 4 bases at V and 4 bases at J, with 11 bases between. CDR3 region: CASSYYRIYEQYF. In DNA, the CDR3 is TGTGCCAGCAGTTACTACAGGATTTACGAGCAGTACTTC.

V gene TRBV5-4 combines with J gene TRBJ2-3, with 12 bases fitting TRBD1. Germline values: CDR1 SGHNT, CDR2 YYREEE (reference sequence). The CDR3 is 16 amino acids. The ends lost 3 bases at V and 3 bases at J; junction bases unmatched: 5. CDR3 in DNA: TGTGCCAGCAGCTGGGACAGGGGGCGCGGGACAGATACGCAGTATTTT. Translating it yields CASSWDRGRGTDTQYF.

V gene TRBV5-1 combines with J gene TRBJ2-7, with 9 bases identical to TRBD1. With V trimmed by 4 bases and J by 4 bases, 9 bases remained unmatched. Germline loops: CDR1 SGHRS, CDR2 YFSETQ. This CDR3 has 15 residues. CDR3 amino acids: CASSPGTGFSYEQYV. DNA for the CDR3: TGCGCCAGCAGCCCGGGGACAGGGTTTTCGTACGAGCAGTACGTC.

This chain links TRBV18 with TRBJ1-6, with a possible D match to TRBD1 (5 bases). V shed 2 bases and J shed 9 bases, with 14 bases lying between them. The CDR3 runs to 15 residues. Germline V gene data show CDR1 as KGHSH and CDR2 as LQKENI. The DNA of the CDR3 is TGTGCCAGCTCACCATCAGGGAATGGTCGTTCACCCCTCCACTTT. Its translation: CASSPSGNGRSPLHF.

This clonotype has ten or more counts. The chain links TRBV7-2 to TRBJ2-3, with TRBD2 identical over 9 bases. The CDR3 totals 14 residues. Trimming took 1 base from V and 9 from J; bases not matched to a gene: 5. Germline CDR1 SGHTA, CDR2 FQGNSA. The CDR3 coding sequence is TGTGCCAGCAGCTTAGATAGGACTAGCGAAACGCAGTATTTT. It specifies CASSLDRTSETQYF. Together with reference TRBV7-2 and TRBJ2-3, the CDR3 gives the full variable domain: GAGVSQSPSNKVTEKGKDVELRCDPISGHTALYWYRQSLGQGLEFLIYFQGNSAPDKSGLPSDRFSAERTGGSVSTLTIQRTQQEDSAVYLCASSLDRTSETQYFGPGTRLTVL.

This clonotype was observed a handful of times. DNA for the CDR3: TGTGCCAGCAGTTTCGGGGCCTACGAGCAGTACTTC. This gives the protein CASSFGAYEQYF. V and J are TRBV3-1 and TRBJ2-7; the D gene is possibly TRBD2 (5 bases). This CDR3 has 12 residues. V dropped 6 bases and J dropped 2 bases, with 8 bases sitting between them. CDR1 and CDR2 (germline): LGHDT, YNNKEL (reference sequence).

The chain joins TRBV6-6 to TRBJ2-7, with 12 nucleotides matching TRBD1. The V and J ends lost 6 bases and 3 bases, in that order; junction bases with no gene match: 6. This CDR3 region has 15 residues. The germline CDR1 and CDR2 sequences are MNHNY and SVGAGI (reference sequence). The CDR3 coding sequence is TGTGCCAGCAGAACCGGGACAGGGGGCTTCTACGAGCAGTACTTC. Amino acids: CASRTGTGGFYEQYF.